Here is one T cell receptor (beta chain) with its context. These data belong to a study of T-cell memory formation after mild COVID-19. TCRdb re-called the 5' RACE reads through MiXCR, storing one row per CDR3 protein. Here the sample spans 85,000 to 130,000 distinct CDR3 sequences, around 10% being singletons. Germline V gene lookup returns CDR1 MGHRA and CDR2 YSYEKL. Trimming took 4 bases from V and 6 from J, leaving 10 bases between them. The CDR3 spans 12 residues. The clonotype comes from a man younger than 35 who had mild COVID-19 (a few samples of this study predate the infection). Cell type and time point are not known. The sample was PBMCs or a T cell subset sorted from them (not recorded which). This chain links TRBV4-1 with TRBJ2-7; no clear D gene. The CDR3 loop is CASSPLGREQYF. CDR3 sequence (DNA): TGCGCCAGCAGCCCTCTTGGGCGCGAGCAGTACTTC.